A single sample is the source of the 29 T cell receptor beta chains below, sequenced in a study of T cell clones after liver transplantation. Libraries were prepared by immunoSEQ multiplex PCR; TCRdb keeps only in-frame clonotypes and omits some of them. The sample has some 120,000 clones; about nine tenths are singletons. This specimen consisted of CD4+ T cells from blood, obtained 12 months after liver transplant. These receptors originate from a human patient who received a liver transplant. Some T cells here may be from the graft donor.

V usage is TRBV6-6 and J usage is TRBJ2-1; tentatively, D is TRBD1 (6 bases). CDR1 and CDR2 from the germline V gene are MNHNY and SVGAGI (reference sequence). CDR3 length equals 13 residues. Trimming took off 2 bases at V and 6 bases at J, with 8 bases between the two ends. The CDR3 loop reads CASSYGQPNEQFF. In DNA, the CDR3 is TGTGCCAGCAGTTACGGACAGCCCAATGAGCAGTTCTTC.

This chain uses TRBV29-1 with TRBJ2-2; 8 bases agree with TRBD2. This CDR3 spans 13 amino acids. V lost 8 bases and J lost 3; bases outside the gene matches: 5. Germline V CDR1 and CDR2: SQVTM, ANQGSEA. The CDR3 spells CSLQAGDTGELFF. The CDR3, as DNA: TGCAGCCTGCAAGCGGGAGACACCGGGGAGCTGTTTTTT.

V and J are TRBV11-1 and TRBJ2-6, with a tentative D call TRBD2 (5 bases). V dropped 4 bases and J dropped 0 bases, with 10 bases sitting between them. The germline V gene has CDR1 SGHAT and CDR2 FQDESV (reference sequence). The length of the CDR3 is 16 residues. Written as DNA, the CDR3 is TGTGCCAGCAGCTCCGACGAGGGCTCTGGGGCCAACGTCCTGACTTTC. This sequence encodes CASSSDEGSGANVLTF.

The chain uses TRBV11-2 and TRBJ2-1; TRBD2 agrees at 13 bases. The J segment lost 8 bases and the V segment lost 2 bases, leaving 12 bases of the junction unmatched. The V gene's germline CDR1 is SGHAT and CDR2 FQNNGV. The CDR3 consists of 18 residues. The CDR3 reads CASSLRYRRTSGSDEQFF. The CDR3, as DNA: TGTGCCAGCAGCTTACGGTACCGGCGGACTAGCGGGAGCGATGAGCAGTTCTTC.

The V gene is TRBV6-6, the J gene TRBJ2-1, with D unclear. CDR1 is MNHNY, CDR2 SVGAGI, per germline (reference sequence). The CDR3 loop spans 13 amino acids. V gave up 8 bases and J gave up 5 bases, with 13 bases separating them. The CDR3 here is CASAPGPDNEQFF. CDR3 coding DNA: TGTGCCAGCGCCCCGGGTCCCGACAATGAGCAGTTCTTC.

This chain connects TRBV2 to TRBJ1-3; D is perhaps TRBD1 (5 bases). With 1 base removed from V and 4 bases from J, the gap between germline ends came to 14 bases. The germline V gene encodes CDR1 SNHLY and CDR2 FYNNEI. This CDR3 is 16 amino acids long. CDR3 nucleotide sequence: TGTGCCAGCAGTGAAGGCCCGGGGCGCTGGGGAAACACCATATATTTT. Protein sequence: CASSEGPGRWGNTIYF.

The chain has TRBV4-1 and TRBJ2-7, with 10 positions matching TRBD2. There are 16 residues in the CDR3. Germline values: CDR1 MGHRA, CDR2 YSYEKL. After removal of 3 bases from V and 6 bases from J, the junction contained 11 bases not matched to a gene. The CDR3 region is CASSQVQASGSSEQYF. CDR3 DNA: TGCGCCAGCAGCCAGGTCCAGGCTAGCGGGAGTAGCGAGCAGTACTTC.

This chain connects TRBV5-5 to TRBJ1-4; D is perhaps TRBD1 (5 bases). This CDR3 comprises 15 residues. Trimming took 2 bases from V and 5 from J, leaving 13 bases between them. CDR1 is SGHKS and CDR2 is YYEKEE in the germline V gene (reference sequence). The CDR3 nucleotides are TGTGCCAGCAGCTTTTGGGACGGACCAAATGAAAAACTGTTTTTT. As protein: CASSFWDGPNEKLFF.

The count of this clone is one. The V and J genes are TRBV5-4 and TRBJ2-2; weak D call: TRBD1 (5 bases). The V and J ends lost 1 base and 6 bases respectively, with 22 bases between them. The CDR3 runs 18 residues. The germline gives CDR1 SGHNT, CDR2 YYREEE (reference sequence). The CDR3: CASSLRYRGSDASGELFF. CDR3 nucleotide sequence: TGTGCCAGCAGCTTGAGGTATAGGGGCAGTGATGCGTCCGGGGAGCTGTTTTTT.

J is TRBJ1-5 and V is TRBV6-5; D is perhaps TRBD1 (6 bases). There are 15 residues in the CDR3. Deletions cut 1 base from V and 5 bases from J, with 12 bases between. The germline gives CDR1 MNHEY, CDR2 SVGAGI. In DNA form, the CDR3 reads TGTGCCAGCAGTTACTTCTCAGGGGAGGATCAGCCCCAGCATTTT. Its translation is CASSYFSGEDQPQHF.

The V and J genes are TRBV4-2 and TRBJ2-5; no firm D call. Trimming removed 1 base at V and 3 bases at J, with 9 bases between. This CDR3 contains 14 residues. Per the germline V gene, CDR1 is LGHNA and CDR2 is YNFKEQ. The CDR3 DNA is TGTGCCAGCAGCCAAGGTCTTAGTAAAGAGACCCAGTACTTC. Protein product: CASSQGLSKETQYF.

V and J are TRBV18 and TRBJ1-5; D uncertain. This CDR3 contains 14 residues. Trimming stripped 2 bases from V and 0 bases from J, with 5 bases between. Germline-derived CDR1 and CDR2 are KGHSH and LQKENI. Here the CDR3 reads CASSPGNSNQPQHF. The CDR3, as DNA: TGTGCCAGCTCACCAGGAAATAGCAATCAGCCCCAGCATTTT.

The rearrangement uses TRBV7-3 and TRBJ2-3, with 7 bases fitting TRBD2. Unmatched junction bases numbered 12, after V lost 3 bases and J lost 9 bases. The CDR3 has 15 residues. Looked up from germline, CDR1 is SGHTA and CDR2 is FQGTGA. The CDR3 sequence: CASSFGGAGVDTQYF. CDR3 in DNA: TGTGCCAGCAGCTTCGGAGGGGCGGGAGTGGACACGCAGTATTTT.

As concerns this clone: Other DNA sequences of this sample code for an identical CDR3. This chain links TRBV11-3 with TRBJ2-2; D might be TRBD1 or TRBD2, each matching 5 bases. Trimming removed 3 bases from V and 2 bases from J, with 10 bases in between. The CDR3 covers 15 residues. CDR1 SGHNT and CDR2 YENEEA come from the germline V gene. CDR3 in DNA: TGTGCCAGCAGCTTTAGTGGGGGAAACACCGGGGAGCTGTTTTTT. It encodes CASSFSGGNTGELFF.

This chain links TRBV5-1 with TRBJ2-7; D perhaps matches TRBD1 (6 bases). The CDR3 contains 15 residues. Trimming cost V 0 bases and J 0 bases, with 10 bases left between them. Germline values: CDR1 SGHRS, CDR2 YFSETQ. CDR3 coding DNA: TGCGCCAGCAGCTTGGCGGACAGCAACTCCTACGAGCAGTACTTC. Translation: CASSLADSNSYEQYF.

The J gene is TRBJ1-2, the V gene TRBV2; 8 nucleotides align to TRBD1. Germline V gene data show CDR1 as SNHLY and CDR2 as FYNNEI. The trim removed 2 bases at V and 4 bases at J, leaving 3 bases unmatched. The CDR3 runs to 14 residues. In DNA, the CDR3 is TGTGCCAGCAGTGAACAGGGGGCGACCTATGGCTACACCTTC. Translation gives CASSEQGATYGYTF.

V gene TRBV6-5 combines with J gene TRBJ1-2; no definite D call. Germline V CDR1 and CDR2: MNHEY, SVGAGI. CDR3 length equals 13 residues. The V gene lost 5 bases and the J gene lost 1 base, with 8 bases spanning the gap. The CDR3 here is CASSPDGNYGYTF. The CDR3 DNA follows: TGTGCCAGCAGTCCGGACGGTAACTATGGCTACACCTTC.

DNA for the CDR3: TGCGCCAGCAGCTTGGGACGCGGGGTCGGAACCGGGGAGCTGTTTTTT. This codes for CASSLGRGVGTGELFF. This rearrangement joins TRBV5-1 to TRBJ2-2; D perhaps matches TRBD2 (6 bases). The CDR3 has 16 amino acids. Trimming took off 0 bases at V and 5 bases at J, with 14 bases between the two ends. Looked up from germline, CDR1 is SGHRS and CDR2 is YFSETQ. The whole variable domain, filled in from reference TRBV5-1 and TRBJ2-2, reads KAGVTQTPRYLIKTRGQQVTLSCSPISGHRSVSWYQQTPGQGLQFLFEYFSETQRNKGNFPGRFSGRQFSNSRSEMNVSTLELGDSALYLCASSLGRGVGTGELFFGEGSRLTVL.

The chain combines TRBV19 with TRBJ2-7, with unresolved D. This CDR3 is 13 amino acids long. CDR1 LNHDA and CDR2 SQIVND come from the germline V gene (reference sequence). Trimming left V 0 bases short and J 9 bases short, with 12 bases between. As DNA, the CDR3 is TGTGCCAGTAGTATAGATCGAACAACTGGGCAGTACTTC. The encoded protein is CASSIDRTTGQYF.

This clone has a single count. The CDR3 coding sequence is TGCAGCGCACCCGCGGGGGGGGGCTTTGGCTACACCTTC. It is translated as CSAPAGGGFGYTF. V is TRBV29-1 and J is TRBJ1-2, with D possibly TRBD1 on 6 matching bases. The CDR3 runs to 13 residues. Between the trimmed V and J ends, which lost 7 bases and 7 bases, there was a span of 19 bases. The germline CDR1 and CDR2 sequences are SQVTM and ANQGSEA.

The chain recombines TRBV6-5 with TRBJ2-5, with TRBD1 identical over 7 bases. The CDR3 loop spans 15 amino acids. The V and J ends lost 10 bases and 7 bases, in that order; junction bases with no gene match: 18. Looked up from germline, CDR1 is MNHEY and CDR2 is SVGAGI. The CDR3 DNA reads as TGTGCCACCAAAAAGGGACAGACACTAGGCGGGACCCAGTACTTC. Its protein product is CATKKGQTLGGTQYF.

The chain is built from TRBV5-1 and TRBJ1-1; 7 bases are a match to TRBD1. The CDR3 runs to 13 residues. Germline values: CDR1 SGHRS, CDR2 YFSETQ. Unmatched junction bases numbered 5, after V lost 4 bases and J lost 5 bases. The CDR3 coding sequence is TGCGCCAGCAGCATTGACAGGGAAACTGAAGCTTTCTTT. Its protein product is CASSIDRETEAFF.

The chain carries TRBV5-1 and TRBJ2-3, with D unclear. Germline V gene lookup returns CDR1 SGHRS and CDR2 YFSETQ. Trimming left V 0 bases short and J 6 bases short, with 11 bases between. This CDR3 is built from 14 residues. In DNA, the CDR3 is TGCGCCAGCAGCTTGGAGGCTAACATGGATACGCAGTATTTT. Translated: CASSLEANMDTQYF.

This chain joins TRBV5-4 and TRBJ1-1; D may be TRBD1 (6 bases). V lost 0 bases and J 3 bases, leaving 9 bases between the germline ends. Germline CDR1 reads SGHNT; CDR2 reads YYREEE (reference sequence). This CDR3 spans 14 amino acids. In DNA form, the CDR3 reads TGTGCCAGCAGCTTGGGAGGGGGAGACACTGAAGCTTTCTTT. Encoded protein: CASSLGGGDTEAFF.

This chain connects TRBV19 to TRBJ2-2, with TRBD2 identical over 9 bases. The germline V gene has CDR1 LNHDA and CDR2 SQIVND (reference sequence). V gave up 6 bases and J gave up 7 bases; unmatched junction bases: 9. The CDR3 has 15 residues. The CDR3 DNA sequence: TGTGCCAGTAGCCAAGCGGGAGGAGTGCACGGGGAGCTGTTTTTT. It is translated as CASSQAGGVHGELFF.

This clone was recorded once. This chain's CDR3 is CASSGVAAPSTDTQYF. Here the CDR3 DNA reads TGTGCCAGCAGTGGAGTAGCGGCCCCTAGCACAGATACGCAGTATTTT. The chain couples TRBV6-1 to TRBJ2-3; D perhaps matches TRBD2 (6 bases). This CDR3 has 16 residues. Germline V lookup: CDR1 MNHNS, CDR2 SASEGT. Trimming cost V 4 bases and J 0 bases, with 14 bases left between them.

This clone was seen only once. The chain employs TRBV30 and TRBJ2-3; TRBD2 agrees at 12 bases. Germline-derived CDR1 and CDR2 are GTSNPN and SVGIG (reference sequence). The CDR3 is made up of 15 amino acids. V lost 3 bases to trimming and J lost 5 bases; unmatched junction nucleotides: 6. The CDR3 sequence: CAWRRTSGIGDTQYF. DNA of the CDR3: TGTGCCTGGAGAAGGACTAGCGGGATTGGAGATACGCAGTATTTT.

The chain uses TRBV6-1 and TRBJ2-7, with a possible D match to TRBD2 (7 bases). CDR1 is MNHNS, CDR2 SASEGT, per germline. Deletions cut 2 bases from V and 2 bases from J, with 13 bases between. The CDR3 is 15 residues long. The CDR3 nucleotides are TGTGCCAGCAGTGAAATGGGCGGGGGCCCCTACGAGCAGTACTTC. This codes for CASSEMGGGPYEQYF.

The gene calls are TRBV5-1 and TRBJ2-5; no definite D call. This CDR3 is 13 amino acids long. Germline V gene lookup returns CDR1 SGHRS and CDR2 YFSETQ. V gave up 1 base and J gave up 1 base, with 5 bases separating them. For the CDR3, the DNA is TGCGCCAGCAGCTTGAATAGCCAAGAGACCCAGTACTTC. It specifies CASSLNSQETQYF.